The entry below gives a single T cell receptor beta chain sequence along with its context. One Seattle source followed patients from active infection through their disease course. Per the original methods: Amplification with reference gene primers provided the estimates of nucleated cell counts. Generated by immunoSEQ multiplex PCR, the TCRdb table keeps only in-frame clones and is missing some. That table is the source of V, J and clone size, and D and trimming were worked out from the DNA. Among some 260,000 clones, about 90% were seen once, and the ten largest hold 10%. Trimming at V came to 3 bases and at J to 10 bases, leaving 7 bases not matched to a gene. Per germline, CDR1 GTSNPN and CDR2 SVGIG (reference sequence). The CDR3 is made up of 13 amino acids. The data belong to a study of blood T cell repertoires in COVID-19. At the level of the study: Nucleic acid was either cDNA or gDNA, and it came from T cells, B-cell-depleted T cells, or PBMCs.

This TCR was sampled from a woman aged 70-85 years with COVID-19, enrolled during active disease. The chain carries TRBV30 and TRBJ2-1, with 9 bases fitting TRBD1. Sequenced material: peripheral blood. The CDR3 spells CAWRNTGGGEQFF. CDR3 coding DNA: TGTGCCTGGAGAAATACAGGGGGCGGGGAGCAGTTCTTC.